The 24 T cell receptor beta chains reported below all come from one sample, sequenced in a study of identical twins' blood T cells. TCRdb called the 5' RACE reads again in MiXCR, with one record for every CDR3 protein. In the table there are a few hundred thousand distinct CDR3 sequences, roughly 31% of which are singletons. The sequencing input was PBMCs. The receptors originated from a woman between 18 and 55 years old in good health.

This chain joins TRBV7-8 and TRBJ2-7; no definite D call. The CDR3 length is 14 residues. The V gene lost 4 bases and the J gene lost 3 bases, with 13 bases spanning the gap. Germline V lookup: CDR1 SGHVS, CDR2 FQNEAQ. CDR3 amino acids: CASSSEASVYEQYF. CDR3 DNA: TGTGCCAGCAGCTCCGAGGCATCAGTCTACGAGCAGTACTTC.

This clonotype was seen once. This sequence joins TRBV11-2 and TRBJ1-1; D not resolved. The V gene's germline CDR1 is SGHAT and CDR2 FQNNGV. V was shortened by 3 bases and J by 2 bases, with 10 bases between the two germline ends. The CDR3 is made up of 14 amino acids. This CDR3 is CASSFSSDNTEAFF. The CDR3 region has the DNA TGTGCCAGCAGCTTCAGTAGTGATAACACTGAAGCTTTCTTT.

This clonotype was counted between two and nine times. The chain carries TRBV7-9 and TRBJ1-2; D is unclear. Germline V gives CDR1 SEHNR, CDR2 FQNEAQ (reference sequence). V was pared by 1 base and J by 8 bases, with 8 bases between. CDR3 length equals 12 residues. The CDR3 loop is CASSLESVGYTF. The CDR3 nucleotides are TGTGCCAGCAGCTTAGAATCGGTCGGCTACACCTTC. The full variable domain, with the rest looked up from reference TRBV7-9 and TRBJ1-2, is DTGVSQNPRHKITKRGQNVTFRCDPISEHNRLYWYRQTLGQGPEFLTYFQNEAQLEKSRLLSDRFSAERPKGSFSTLEIQRTEQGDSAMYLCASSLESVGYTFGSGTRLTVV.

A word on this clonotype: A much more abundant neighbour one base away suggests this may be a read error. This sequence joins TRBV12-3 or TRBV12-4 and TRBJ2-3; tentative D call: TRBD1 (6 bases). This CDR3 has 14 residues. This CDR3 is CASKFDRSTGTQYF. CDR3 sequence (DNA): TGTGCCAGCAAATTTGACAGGAGCACAGGTACGCAGTATTTT.

The CDR3 bases are TGCAGCGTTGTTTTTGGGATTGGCTATGGCTACACCTTC. Amino acids: CSVVFGIGYGYTF. The rearrangement links TRBV29-1 to TRBJ1-2; D remains unclear. Deletions cut 4 bases from V and 4 bases from J, with 13 bases between. The CDR3 length is 13 residues. Germline V gene sequence: CDR1 SQVTM, CDR2 ANQGSEA.

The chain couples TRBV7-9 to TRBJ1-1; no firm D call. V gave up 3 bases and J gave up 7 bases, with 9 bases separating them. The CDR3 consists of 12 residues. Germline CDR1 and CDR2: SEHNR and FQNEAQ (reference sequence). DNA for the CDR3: TGTGCCAGCAGCTTCGTGGGGATTGAAGCTTTCTTT. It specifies CASSFVGIEAFF. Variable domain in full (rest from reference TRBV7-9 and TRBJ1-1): DTGVSQNPRHKITKRGQNVTFRCDPISEHNRLYWYRQTLGQGPEFLTYFQNEAQLEKSRLLSDRFSAERPKGSFSTLEIQRTEQGDSAMYLCASSFVGIEAFFGQGTRLTVV.

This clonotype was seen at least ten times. CDR3 DNA: TGTGCCAGCAGCCAAGAGAGGACTAGCGGGGGTGACATTCAGTACTTC. This codes for CASSQERTSGGDIQYF. The chain has TRBV4-2 and TRBJ2-4, with 13 bases identical to TRBD2. The J segment lost 8 bases and the V segment lost 0 bases, leaving 4 bases of the junction unmatched. Germline assignment: CDR1 LGHNA and CDR2 YNFKEQ. The CDR3 spans 16 residues.

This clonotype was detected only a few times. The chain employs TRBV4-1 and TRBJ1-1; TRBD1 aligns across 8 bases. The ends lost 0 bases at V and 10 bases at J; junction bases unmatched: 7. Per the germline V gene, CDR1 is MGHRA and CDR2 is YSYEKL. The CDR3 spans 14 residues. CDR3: CASSQEGATGGAFF. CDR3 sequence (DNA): TGCGCCAGCAGCCAAGAAGGGGCCACAGGGGGAGCTTTCTTT.

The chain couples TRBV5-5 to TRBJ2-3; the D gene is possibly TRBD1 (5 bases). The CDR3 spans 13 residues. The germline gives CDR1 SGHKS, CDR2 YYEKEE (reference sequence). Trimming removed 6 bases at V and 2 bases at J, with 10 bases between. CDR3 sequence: CASKGQYTDTQYF. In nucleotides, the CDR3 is TGTGCCAGCAAAGGACAATACACAGATACGCAGTATTTT.

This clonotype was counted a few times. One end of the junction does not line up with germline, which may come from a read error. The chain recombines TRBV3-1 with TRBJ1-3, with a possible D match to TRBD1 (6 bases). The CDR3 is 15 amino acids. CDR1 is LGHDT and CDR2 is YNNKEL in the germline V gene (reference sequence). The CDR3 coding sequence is TGTGCCAGCAGACAAGAGGCAGGGGACGGAAACACCATATATTTT. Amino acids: CASRQEAGDGNTIYF.

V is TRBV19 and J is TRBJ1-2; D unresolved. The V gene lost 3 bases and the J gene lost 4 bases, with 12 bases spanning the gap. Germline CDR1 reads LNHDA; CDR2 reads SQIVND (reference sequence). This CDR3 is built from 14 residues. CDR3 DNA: TGTGCCAGTAGTATCGACGGGAGAGTCTATGGCTACACCTTC. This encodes CASSIDGRVYGYTF. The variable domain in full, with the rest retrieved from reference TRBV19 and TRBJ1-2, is DGGITQSPKYLFRKEGQNVTLSCEQNLNHDAMYWYRQDPGQGLRLIYYSQIVNDFQKGDIAEGYSVSREKKESFPLTVTSAQKNPTAFYLCASSIDGRVYGYTFGSGTRLTVV.

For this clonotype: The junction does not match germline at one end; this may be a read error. CDR3 residues: CSSSPSGGTGTDTQYF. For the CDR3, the DNA is TGCTCCAGCAGCCCCTCGGGGGGGACCGGCACAGATACGCAGTATTTT. The chain is built from TRBV5-1 and TRBJ2-3, with 8 positions matching TRBD2. The CDR3 covers 16 residues. CDR1 and CDR2 from the germline V gene are SGHRS and YFSETQ.

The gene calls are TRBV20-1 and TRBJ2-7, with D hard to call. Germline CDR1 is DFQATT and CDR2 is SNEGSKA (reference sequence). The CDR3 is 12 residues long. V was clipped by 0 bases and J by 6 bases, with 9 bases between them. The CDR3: CSARDWVGEQYF. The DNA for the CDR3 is TGCAGTGCTAGAGATTGGGTGGGCGAGCAGTACTTC.

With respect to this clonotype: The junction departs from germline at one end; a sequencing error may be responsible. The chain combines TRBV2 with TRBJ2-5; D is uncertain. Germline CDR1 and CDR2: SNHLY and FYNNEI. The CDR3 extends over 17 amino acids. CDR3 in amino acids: CASLPRPPLRLEETQCF. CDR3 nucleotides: TGTGCCAGCTTACCGAGGCCTCCCCTACGTCTCGAAGAGACCCAGTGCTTC.

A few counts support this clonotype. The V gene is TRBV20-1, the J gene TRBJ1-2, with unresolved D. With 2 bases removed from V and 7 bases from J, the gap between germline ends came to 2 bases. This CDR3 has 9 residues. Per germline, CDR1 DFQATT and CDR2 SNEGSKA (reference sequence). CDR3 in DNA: TGCAGTGCTAGAAGTGGCTACACCTTC. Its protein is CSARSGYTF.

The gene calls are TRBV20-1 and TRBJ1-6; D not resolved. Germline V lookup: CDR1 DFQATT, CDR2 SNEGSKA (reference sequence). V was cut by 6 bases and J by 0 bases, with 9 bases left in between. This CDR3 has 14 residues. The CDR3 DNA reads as TGCAGTGCCCGCCGGAGCTCCTATAATTCACCCCTCCACTTT. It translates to CSARRSSYNSPLHF.

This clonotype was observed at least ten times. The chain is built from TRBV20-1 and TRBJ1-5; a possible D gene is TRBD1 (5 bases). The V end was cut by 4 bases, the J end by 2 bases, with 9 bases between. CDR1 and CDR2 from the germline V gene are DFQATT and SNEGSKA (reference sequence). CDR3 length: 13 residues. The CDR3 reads CSAIKQGNQPQHF. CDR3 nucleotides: TGCAGTGCTATTAAACAGGGCAATCAGCCCCAGCATTTT.

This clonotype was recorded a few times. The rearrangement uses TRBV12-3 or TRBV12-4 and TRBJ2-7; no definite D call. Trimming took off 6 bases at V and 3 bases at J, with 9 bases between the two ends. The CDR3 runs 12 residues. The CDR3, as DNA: TGTGCCAGCAGCCCTCGCTACTACGAGCAGTACTTC. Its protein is CASSPRYYEQYF.

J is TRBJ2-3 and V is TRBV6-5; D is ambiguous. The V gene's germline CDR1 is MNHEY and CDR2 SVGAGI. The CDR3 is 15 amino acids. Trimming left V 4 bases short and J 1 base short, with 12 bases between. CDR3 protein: CASSLRDGGTDTQYF. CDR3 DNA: TGTGCCAGCAGTTTGAGAGACGGAGGCACAGATACGCAGTATTTT.

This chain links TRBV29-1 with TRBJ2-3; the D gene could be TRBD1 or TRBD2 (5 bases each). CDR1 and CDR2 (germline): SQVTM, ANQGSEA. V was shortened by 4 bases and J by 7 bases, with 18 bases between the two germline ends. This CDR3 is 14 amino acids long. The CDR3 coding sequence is TGCAGCGTTGCGAGTAGGGGAGTTTACAATACGCAGTATTTT. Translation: CSVASRGVYNTQYF.

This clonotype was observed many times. The CDR3 sequence is CSVDLTSGGVTDTQYF. As DNA, the CDR3 is TGCAGCGTTGACCTTACTAGCGGGGGGGTCACAGATACGCAGTATTTT. V is TRBV29-1 and J is TRBJ2-3, with 13 bases matching TRBD2. Per germline, CDR1 SQVTM and CDR2 ANQGSEA. The CDR3 is made up of 16 amino acids. The J segment lost 2 bases and the V segment lost 3 bases, leaving 5 bases of the junction unmatched.

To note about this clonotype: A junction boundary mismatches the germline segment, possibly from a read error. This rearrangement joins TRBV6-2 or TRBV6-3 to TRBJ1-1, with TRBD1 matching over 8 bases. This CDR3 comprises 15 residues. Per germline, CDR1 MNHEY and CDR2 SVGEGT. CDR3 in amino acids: CASCYPRTGKTEAFF. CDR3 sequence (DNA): TGTGCCAGCTGTTACCCTCGGACAGGGAAGACTGAAGCTTTCTTT.

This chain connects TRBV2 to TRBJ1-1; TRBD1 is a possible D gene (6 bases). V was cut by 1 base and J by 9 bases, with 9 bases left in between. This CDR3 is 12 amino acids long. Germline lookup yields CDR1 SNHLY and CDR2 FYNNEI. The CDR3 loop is CASSEGRDKAFF. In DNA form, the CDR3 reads TGTGCCAGCAGTGAAGGACGGGACAAAGCTTTCTTT.

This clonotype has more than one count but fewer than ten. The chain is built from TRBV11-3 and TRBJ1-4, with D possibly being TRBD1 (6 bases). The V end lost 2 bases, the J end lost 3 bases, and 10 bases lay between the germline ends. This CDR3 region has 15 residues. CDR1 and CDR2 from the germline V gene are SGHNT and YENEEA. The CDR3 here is CASSLRGSANEKLFF. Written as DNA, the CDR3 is TGTGCCAGCAGCTTAAGGGGGAGTGCTAATGAAAAACTGTTTTTT.